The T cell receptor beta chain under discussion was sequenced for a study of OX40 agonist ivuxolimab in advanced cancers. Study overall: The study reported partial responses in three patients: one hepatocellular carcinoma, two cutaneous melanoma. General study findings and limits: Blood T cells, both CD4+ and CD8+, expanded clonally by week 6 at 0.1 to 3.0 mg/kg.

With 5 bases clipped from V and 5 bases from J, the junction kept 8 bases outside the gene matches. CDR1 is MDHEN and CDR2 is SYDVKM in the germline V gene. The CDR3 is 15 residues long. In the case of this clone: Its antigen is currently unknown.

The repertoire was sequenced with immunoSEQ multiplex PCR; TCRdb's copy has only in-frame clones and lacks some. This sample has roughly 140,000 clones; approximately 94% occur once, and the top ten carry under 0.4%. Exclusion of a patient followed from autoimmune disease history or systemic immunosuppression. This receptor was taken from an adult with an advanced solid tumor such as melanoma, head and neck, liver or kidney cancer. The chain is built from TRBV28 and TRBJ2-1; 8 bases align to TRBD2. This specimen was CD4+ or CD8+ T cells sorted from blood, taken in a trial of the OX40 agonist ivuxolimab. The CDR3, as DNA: TGTGCCAGCAGTAAACCGGGACTAGGAGACAATGAGCAGTTCTTC. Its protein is CASSKPGLGDNEQFF.